This TCR beta chain was sequenced for a study of T cell changes during pregnancy in multiple sclerosis. Clones were read by immunoSEQ multiplex PCR, and TCRdb kept only the in-frame ones, dropping some. The table has tens of thousands of clones, 92% seen once. CDR1 is SGHTA and CDR2 is FQGNSA in the germline V gene. Trimming took off 1 base at V and 5 bases at J, with 9 bases between the two ends. The CDR3 spans 13 residues. This sequence joins TRBV7-2 and TRBJ2-7, with a weak D call TRBD1 (5 bases). Sequencing used peripheral blood, obtained in the second trimester of pregnancy. This TCR was sampled from a female donor in good health, enrolled as a control in a pregnancy study. The CDR3 coding sequence is TGTGCCAGCAGCTTAGTTGCAGGGCACGAGCAGTACTTC. Residues: CASSLVAGHEQYF.